The entry below gives a single T cell receptor (beta chain) sequence along with its context. The assay was immunoSEQ multiplex PCR, and TCRdb's table has in-frame clones only and misses some. This table has under 60,000 clones, 94% appearing once. This record belongs to a study of control samples from healthy donors and cancer patients. The germline gives CDR1 MDHEN, CDR2 SYDVKM. Trimming at V came to 6 bases and at J to 3 bases, leaving 8 bases not matched to a gene. The CDR3 contains 15 residues. The chain has TRBV28 and TRBJ2-7; 10 nucleotides agree with TRBD1. Specimen: blood. The receptor's source is a man aged 30-40 years in good health. The chain's CDR3 is CASSQGGDRGYEQYF. The CDR3 bases are TGTGCCAGCAGCCAAGGGGGGGACAGGGGCTACGAGCAGTACTTC. Drawing the rest from reference TRBV28 and TRBJ2-7, the complete variable domain is DVKVTQSSRYLVKRTGEKVFLECVQDMDHENMFWYRQDPGLGLRLIYFSYDVKMKEKGDIPEGYSVSREKKERFSLILESASTNQTSMYLCASSQGGDRGYEQYFGPGTRLTVT.